This T cell receptor beta chain appears in the sequencing data of a study of T cell changes during pregnancy in multiple sclerosis. Sequenced by immunoSEQ multiplex PCR; TCRdb stores in-frame clones only, minus some. The table includes more than 40,000 clones, 90% detected once. Germline CDR1 is SEHNR and CDR2 is FQNEAQ (reference sequence). The CDR3 is 14 residues long. V was pared by 2 bases and J by 1 base, with 7 bases between. The chain employs TRBV7-9 and TRBJ2-3; unclear D gene. The sequence was obtained from a female donor in good health, enrolled as a control in a pregnancy study. The sample here was peripheral blood, taken in the first trimester of pregnancy. This CDR3 reads CASSLPSGTDTQYF. The CDR3, as DNA: TGTGCCAGCAGCTTACCCAGCGGCACAGATACGCAGTATTTT.